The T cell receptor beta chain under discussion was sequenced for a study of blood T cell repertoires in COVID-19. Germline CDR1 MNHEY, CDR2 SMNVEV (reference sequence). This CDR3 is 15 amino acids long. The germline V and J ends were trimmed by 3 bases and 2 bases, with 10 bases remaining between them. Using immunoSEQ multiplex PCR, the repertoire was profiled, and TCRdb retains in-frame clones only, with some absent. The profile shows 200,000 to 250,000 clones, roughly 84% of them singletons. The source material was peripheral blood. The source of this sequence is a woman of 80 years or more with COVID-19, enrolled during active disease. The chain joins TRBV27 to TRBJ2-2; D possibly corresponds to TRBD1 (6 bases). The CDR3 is CASSLSRGNTGELFF. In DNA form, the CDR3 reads TGTGCCAGCAGTTTGTCCAGGGGTAACACCGGGGAGCTGTTTTTT.